This TCR beta chain was observed in a study of OX40 agonist ivuxolimab in advanced cancers. Across the study: The study reported partial responses in three patients: one hepatocellular carcinoma, two cutaneous melanoma.

The CDR3 extends over 17 amino acids. The germline V gene encodes CDR1 LGHNA and CDR2 YNFKEQ. V was pared by 0 bases and J by 5 bases, with 11 bases of the junction left unmatched. Clones were read by immunoSEQ multiplex PCR, and TCRdb kept only the in-frame ones, dropping some. The sample yields about 84,000 clones, around 94% seen once. The TCR comes from an adult with an advanced solid tumor such as melanoma, head and neck, liver or kidney cancer. V is TRBV4-2 and J is TRBJ2-5, with TRBD2 matching 8 bases. The specimen was CD4+ or CD8+ T cells sorted from blood, collected in a trial of the OX40 agonist ivuxolimab. The CDR3 here is CASSQETTGRAGETQYF. CDR3 nucleotides: TGTGCCAGCAGCCAAGAAACGACCGGGAGGGCCGGGGAGACCCAGTACTTC.